This TCR beta chain was observed in a study of lymphopenia after photon versus proton radiotherapy. This CDR3 spans 16 amino acids. Germline trimming cut 4 bases from V and 4 bases from J; bases unmatched to any gene: 6. Germline CDR1 MNHNY, CDR2 SVGAGI (reference sequence). Method: immunoSEQ multiplex PCR; TCRdb's copy keeps in-frame clones and lacks some. The repertoire holds approximately 23,000 clones, with 80% to 90% as singletons. This specimen was peripheral blood, taken from a patient treated with proton-based radiotherapy. This TCR derives from a man older than 75 with esophageal cancer. This chain joins TRBV6-6 and TRBJ2-1; 11 nucleotides match TRBD2. The CDR3, as DNA: TGTGCCAGCAGTTTACTAGCGGGAGTCGGTTACAATGAGCAGTTCTTC. It translates to CASSLLAGVGYNEQFF.